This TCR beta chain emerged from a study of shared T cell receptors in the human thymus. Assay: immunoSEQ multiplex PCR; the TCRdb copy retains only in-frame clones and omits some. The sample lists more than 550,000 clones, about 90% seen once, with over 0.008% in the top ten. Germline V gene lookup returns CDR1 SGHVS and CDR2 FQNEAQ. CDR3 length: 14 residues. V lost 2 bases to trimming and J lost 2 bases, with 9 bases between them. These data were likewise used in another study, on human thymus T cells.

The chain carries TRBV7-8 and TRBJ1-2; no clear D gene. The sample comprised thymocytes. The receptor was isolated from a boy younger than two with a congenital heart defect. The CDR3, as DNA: TGTGCCAGCAGCTTAACACAGTTAAACTATGGCTACACCTTC. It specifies CASSLTQLNYGYTF.